This T cell receptor (beta chain) was found in a study of cytomegalovirus exposure and HLA in healthy donors. Overall study findings and caveats: CMV serostatus was the only recorded immune exposure for donors.

Remarks on this clone: Its target is unknown.

CDR1 and CDR2 (germline): SGHKS, YYEKEE (reference sequence). The V gene lost 4 bases and the J gene lost 5 bases, with 10 bases spanning the gap. This CDR3 is 12 amino acids long. PCR used 60 Vbeta primers and 13 Jbeta primers. TCRdb's copy holds only in-frame clones and misses some; the assay was immunoSEQ multiplex PCR. The sample carries roughly 120,000 clones, 60% to 85% recorded once. Sequencing input: PBMCs. This rearrangement joins TRBV5-5 to TRBJ2-7; tentative D call: TRBD1 (6 bases). The source is a woman between 18 and 30 years old in good health and CMV-seronegative. The CDR3 coding sequence is TGTGCCAGCAGCAACAGGGACCACGAGCAGTACTTC. This translates into CASSNRDHEQYF.